The entry that follows covers one T cell receptor (beta chain) sequence. This entry belongs to a study of blood T cell repertoires in COVID-19. Clones were read by immunoSEQ multiplex PCR, and TCRdb kept only the in-frame ones, dropping some. The sample contains hundreds of thousands of clones, 89% of which appear only once. Germline values: CDR1 WNHNN, CDR2 SYGVQD (reference sequence). The CDR3 has 14 amino acids. Trimming shortened V by 3 bases and J by 4 bases, and 12 bases separated the two germline ends. Sequences were obtained from peripheral blood. This TCR came from a young woman with COVID-19, enrolled during active disease. This chain links TRBV10-1 with TRBJ2-5, with D perhaps matching TRBD2 (6 bases). The CDR3 sequence is CASSDPTSRETQYF. The CDR3 coding sequence is TGCGCCAGCAGTGATCCGACTAGTAGAGAGACCCAGTACTTC.